The 4 T cell receptor beta chains below come from one sample, sequenced in a study of response to subunit inactivated influenza vaccine. MiXCR was run by TCRdb on the RT-PCR reads, yielding one entry per CDR3 protein. The sample has roughly 520,000 distinct CDR3 sequences, less than 30% seen once; the top ten hold approximately 1.9%. The specimen was CD4+ T cells sorted from PBMCs, collected less than 6 days after vaccination. Source of these receptors: a man aged 45-60 years who received an inactivated influenza vaccine.

This clonotype was observed a handful of times. The rearrangement links TRBV6-5 to TRBJ2-3; TRBD2 aligns across 11 bases. The CDR3 contains 16 residues. Trimming removed 4 bases from V and 5 bases from J; junction bases left unmatched: 8. Germline V CDR1 and CDR2: MNHEY, SVGAGI. CDR3 nucleotide sequence: TGTGCCAGCAGTTCCTTAGCGGGAGGGAGGGGAGATACGCAGTATTTT. Translation: CASSSLAGGRGDTQYF.

This clonotype showed up many times. The J gene is TRBJ2-1, the V gene TRBV29-1; D is ambiguous. CDR1 is SQVTM and CDR2 is ANQGSEA in the germline V gene. This CDR3 is built from 11 residues. The CDR3 loop is CSLIYHNEQFF. The CDR3 DNA reads as TGCAGTCTCATTTACCACAATGAGCAGTTCTTC.

The V gene is TRBV12-3 or TRBV12-4, the J gene TRBJ2-5; possible D gene TRBD2, 5 bases. V was cut by 3 bases and J by 2 bases, with 13 bases left in between. The CDR3 loop spans 15 amino acids. The CDR3 region has the DNA TGTGCCAGCAGTTTCTACAGCGGACCTCAAGAGACCCAGTACTTC. This encodes CASSFYSGPQETQYF.

This clonotype was detected only a few times. This chain uses TRBV5-4 with TRBJ2-1; TRBD2 matches at 9 bases. With 0 bases clipped from V and 6 bases from J, the junction kept 1 base outside the gene matches. Germline loops: CDR1 SGHNT, CDR2 YYREEE (reference sequence). This CDR3 has 14 residues. The CDR3 bases are TGTGCCAGCAGCTTGGTGACTAGCGGCAATGAGCAGTTCTTC. This sequence encodes CASSLVTSGNEQFF. Using reference TRBV5-4 and TRBJ2-1 for the parts outside the CDR3, the full variable domain is ETGVTQSPTHLIKTRGQQVTLRCSSQSGHNTVSWYQQALGQGPQFIFQYYREEENGRGNFPPRFSGLQFPNYSSELNVNALELDDSALYLCASSLVTSGNEQFFGPGTRLTVL.